This entry is about one TCR beta chain. Antigen unknown. V dropped 6 bases and J dropped 9; count of bases not matched to a gene: 5. The CDR3 is made up of 15 amino acids. The germline CDR1 and CDR2 sequences are WSHSY and SAAADI. Sequencing was performed with immunoSEQ multiplex PCR; in TCRdb, only in-frame clones are kept and a portion is missing. This table holds 25,000 to 30,000 clones, roughly 86% found once. This sample was included in a study of T cells in narcolepsy. Whole-study results and caveats: Blood of same and different patients, but not healthy controls, reportedly held recurring autoreactive clonotypes. Same-patient CSF and blood CD4+ T cell clonotypes included HCRT-specific and TRIB2-specific autoreactive ones. No autoreactive T cell clone sequences appeared in some memory CD4+ repertoires.

The TCR originated in a human donor in good health. The chain has TRBV10-2 and TRBJ2-1; 16 bases agree with TRBD2. The material sequenced was memory (CD45RA-) CD4+ T cells from blood. CDR3 sequence: CASRLGTSGRGEQFF. The CDR3 DNA follows: TGCGCCAGCAGATTAGGGACTAGCGGGAGGGGTGAGCAGTTCTTC.